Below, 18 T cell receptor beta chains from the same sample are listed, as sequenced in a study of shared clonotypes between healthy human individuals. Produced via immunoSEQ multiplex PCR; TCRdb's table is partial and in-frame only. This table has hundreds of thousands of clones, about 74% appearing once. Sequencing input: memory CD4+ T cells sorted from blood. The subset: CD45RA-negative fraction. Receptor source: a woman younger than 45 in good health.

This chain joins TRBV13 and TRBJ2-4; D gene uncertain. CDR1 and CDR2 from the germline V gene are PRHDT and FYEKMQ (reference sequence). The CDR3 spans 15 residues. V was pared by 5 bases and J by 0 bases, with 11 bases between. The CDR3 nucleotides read TGTGCCAGCAGCCCCAGACAACTAGCCAAAAACATTCAGTACTTC. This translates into CASSPRQLAKNIQYF.

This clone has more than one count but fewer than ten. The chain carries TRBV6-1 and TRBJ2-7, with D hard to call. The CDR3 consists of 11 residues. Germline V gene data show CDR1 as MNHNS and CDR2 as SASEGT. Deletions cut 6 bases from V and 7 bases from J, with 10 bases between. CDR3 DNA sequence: TGTGCCAGCAGCGAGTGGCATGAGCAGTACTTC. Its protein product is CASSEWHEQYF.

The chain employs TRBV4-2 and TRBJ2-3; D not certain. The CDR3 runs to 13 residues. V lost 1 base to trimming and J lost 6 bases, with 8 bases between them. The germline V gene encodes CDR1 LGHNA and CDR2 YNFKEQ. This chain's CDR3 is CASSQGLSDTQYF. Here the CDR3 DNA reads TGTGCCAGCAGCCAAGGATTGTCTGATACGCAGTATTTT.

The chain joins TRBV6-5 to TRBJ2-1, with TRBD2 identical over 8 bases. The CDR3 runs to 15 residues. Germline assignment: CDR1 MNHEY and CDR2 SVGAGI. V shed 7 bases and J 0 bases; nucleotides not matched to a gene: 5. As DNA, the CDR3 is TGTGCCAGCACCCCGAGCGGGAGCTCCTACAATGAGCAGTTCTTC. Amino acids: CASTPSGSSYNEQFF.

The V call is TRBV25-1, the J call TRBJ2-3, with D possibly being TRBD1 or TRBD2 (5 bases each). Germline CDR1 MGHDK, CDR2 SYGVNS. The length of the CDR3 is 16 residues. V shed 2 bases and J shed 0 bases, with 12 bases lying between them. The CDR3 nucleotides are TGTGCCAGCAGTGAAAGGGACCGCTCTAGCACAGATACGCAGTATTTT. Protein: CASSERDRSSTDTQYF.

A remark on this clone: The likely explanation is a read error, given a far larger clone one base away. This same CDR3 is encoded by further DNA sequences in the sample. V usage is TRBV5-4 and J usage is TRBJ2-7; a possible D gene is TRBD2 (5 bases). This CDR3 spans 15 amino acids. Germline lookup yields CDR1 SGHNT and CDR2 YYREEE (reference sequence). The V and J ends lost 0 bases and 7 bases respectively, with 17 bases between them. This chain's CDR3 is CASSLGAGETNEQYF. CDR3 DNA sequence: TGTGCCAGCAGCTTGGGCGCCGGGGAGACAAATGAGCAGTACTTC.

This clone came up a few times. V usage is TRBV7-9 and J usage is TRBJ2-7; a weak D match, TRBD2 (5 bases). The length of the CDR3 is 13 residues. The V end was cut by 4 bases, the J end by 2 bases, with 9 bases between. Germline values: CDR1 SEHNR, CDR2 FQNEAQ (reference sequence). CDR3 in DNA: TGTGCCAGCAGCTCTTGGACTGCCTACGAGCAGTACTTC. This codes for CASSSWTAYEQYF.

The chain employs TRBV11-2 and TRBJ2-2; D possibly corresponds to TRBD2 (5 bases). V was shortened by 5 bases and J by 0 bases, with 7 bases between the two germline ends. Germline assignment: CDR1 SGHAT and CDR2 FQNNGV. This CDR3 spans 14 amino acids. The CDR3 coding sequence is TGTGCCAGCAGCGGCGGGCCGAACACCGGGGAGCTGTTTTTT. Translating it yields CASSGGPNTGELFF.

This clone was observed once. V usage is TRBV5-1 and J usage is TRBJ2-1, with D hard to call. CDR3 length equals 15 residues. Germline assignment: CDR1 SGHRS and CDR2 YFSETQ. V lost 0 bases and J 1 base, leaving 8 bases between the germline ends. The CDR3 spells CASSLEGPSYNEQFF. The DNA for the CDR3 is TGCGCCAGCAGCTTGGAAGGGCCTTCCTACAATGAGCAGTTCTTC.

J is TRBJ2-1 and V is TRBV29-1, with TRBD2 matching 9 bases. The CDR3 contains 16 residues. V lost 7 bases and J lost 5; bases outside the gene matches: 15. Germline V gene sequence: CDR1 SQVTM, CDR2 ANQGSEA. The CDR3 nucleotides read TGCAGCGCCCGGGGTAGCGGGAGTAGATTCCACAATGAGCAGTTCTTC. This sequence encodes CSARGSGSRFHNEQFF.

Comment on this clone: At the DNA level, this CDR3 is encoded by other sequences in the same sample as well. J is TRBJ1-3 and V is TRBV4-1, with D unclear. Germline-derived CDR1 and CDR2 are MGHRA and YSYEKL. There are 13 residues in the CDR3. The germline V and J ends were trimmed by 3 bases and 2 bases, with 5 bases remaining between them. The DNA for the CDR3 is TGCGCCAGCAGCCACGACACTGGAAACACCATATATTTT. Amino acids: CASSHDTGNTIYF.

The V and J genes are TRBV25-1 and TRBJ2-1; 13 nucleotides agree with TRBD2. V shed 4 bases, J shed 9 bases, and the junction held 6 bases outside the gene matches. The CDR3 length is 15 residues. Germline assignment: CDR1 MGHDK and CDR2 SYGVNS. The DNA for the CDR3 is TGTGCCAGCAGTGGGACTAGCGGGAGAATTGGTGAGCAGTTCTTC. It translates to CASSGTSGRIGEQFF. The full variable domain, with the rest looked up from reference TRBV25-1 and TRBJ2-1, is EADIYQTPRYLVIGTGKKITLECSQTMGHDKMYWYQQDPGMELHLIHYSYGVNSTEKGDLSSESTVSRIRTEHFPLTLESARPSHTSQYLCASSGTSGRIGEQFFGPGTRLTVL.

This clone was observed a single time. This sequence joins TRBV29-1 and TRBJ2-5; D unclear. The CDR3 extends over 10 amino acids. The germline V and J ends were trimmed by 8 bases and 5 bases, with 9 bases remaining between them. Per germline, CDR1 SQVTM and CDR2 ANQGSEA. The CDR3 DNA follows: TGCAGCATTGGGGTGGAGACCCAGTACTTC. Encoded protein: CSIGVETQYF. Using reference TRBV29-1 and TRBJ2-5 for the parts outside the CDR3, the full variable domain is SAVISQKPSRDICQRGTSLTIQCQVDSQVTMMFWYRQQPGQSLTLIATANQGSEATYESGFVIDKFPISRPNLTFSTLTVSNMSPEDSSIYLCSIGVETQYFGPGTRLLVL.

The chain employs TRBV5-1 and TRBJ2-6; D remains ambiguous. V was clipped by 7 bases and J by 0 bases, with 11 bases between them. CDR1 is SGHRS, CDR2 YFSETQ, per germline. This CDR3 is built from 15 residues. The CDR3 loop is CASAMGDSGANVLTF. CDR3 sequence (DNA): TGCGCCAGCGCAATGGGTGACTCTGGGGCCAACGTCCTGACTTTC.

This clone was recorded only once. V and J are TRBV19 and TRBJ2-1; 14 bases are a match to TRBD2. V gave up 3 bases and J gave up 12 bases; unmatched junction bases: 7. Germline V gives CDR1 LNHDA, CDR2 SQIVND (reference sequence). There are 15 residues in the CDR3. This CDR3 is CASSILGLAGEGQFF. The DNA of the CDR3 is TGTGCCAGTAGTATTTTGGGACTAGCGGGAGAGGGGCAGTTCTTC.

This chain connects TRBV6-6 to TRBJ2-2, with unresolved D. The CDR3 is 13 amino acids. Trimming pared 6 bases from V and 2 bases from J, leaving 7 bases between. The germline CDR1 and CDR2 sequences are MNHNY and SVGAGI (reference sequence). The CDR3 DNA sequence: TGTGCCAGCAGGACCGTCAACACCGGGGAGCTGTTTTTT. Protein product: CASRTVNTGELFF.

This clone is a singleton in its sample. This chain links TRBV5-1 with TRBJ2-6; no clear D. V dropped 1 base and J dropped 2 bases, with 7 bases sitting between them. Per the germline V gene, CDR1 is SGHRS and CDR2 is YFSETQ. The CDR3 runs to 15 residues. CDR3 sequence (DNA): TGCGCCAGCAGCTTGCCAGAGACTGGGGCCAACGTCCTGACTTTC. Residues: CASSLPETGANVLTF.

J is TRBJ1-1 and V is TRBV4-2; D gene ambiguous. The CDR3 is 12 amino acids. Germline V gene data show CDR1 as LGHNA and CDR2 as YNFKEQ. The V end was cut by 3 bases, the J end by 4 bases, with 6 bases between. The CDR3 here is CASSHQGTEAFF. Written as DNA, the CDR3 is TGTGCCAGCAGCCACCAAGGCACTGAAGCTTTCTTT.